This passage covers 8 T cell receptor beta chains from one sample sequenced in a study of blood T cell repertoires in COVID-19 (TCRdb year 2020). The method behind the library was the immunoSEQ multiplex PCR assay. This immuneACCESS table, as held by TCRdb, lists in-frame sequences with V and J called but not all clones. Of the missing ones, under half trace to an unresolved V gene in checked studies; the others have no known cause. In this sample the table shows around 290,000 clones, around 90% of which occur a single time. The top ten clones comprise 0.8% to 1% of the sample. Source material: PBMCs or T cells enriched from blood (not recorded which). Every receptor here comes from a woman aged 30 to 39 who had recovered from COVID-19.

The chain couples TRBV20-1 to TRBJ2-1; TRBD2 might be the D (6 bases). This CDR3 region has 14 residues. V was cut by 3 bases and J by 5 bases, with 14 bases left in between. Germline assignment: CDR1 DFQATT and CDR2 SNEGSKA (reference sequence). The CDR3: CSASFASADNEQFF. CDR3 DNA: TGCAGTGCTAGTTTCGCTAGCGCAGACAATGAGCAGTTCTTC.

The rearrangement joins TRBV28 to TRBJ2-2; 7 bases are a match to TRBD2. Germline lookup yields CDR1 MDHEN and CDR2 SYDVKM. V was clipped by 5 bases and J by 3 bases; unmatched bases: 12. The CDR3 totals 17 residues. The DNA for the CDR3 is TGTGCCAGCAGTGTGCTGGGGGGGGTAGATGACACCGGGGAGCTGTTTTTT. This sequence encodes CASSVLGGVDDTGELFF.

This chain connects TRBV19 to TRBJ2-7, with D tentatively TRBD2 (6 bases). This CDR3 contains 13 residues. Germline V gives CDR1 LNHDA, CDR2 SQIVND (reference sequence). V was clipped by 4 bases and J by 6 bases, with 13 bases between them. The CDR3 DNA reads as TGTGCCAGTAGTACCGGGGGTCCACTCGAGCAGTACTTC. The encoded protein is CASSTGGPLEQYF.

The CDR3 nucleotides are TGTGCCAGCAGCGTAGTAGATTTTAATTCACCCCTCCACTTT. Protein sequence: CASSVVDFNSPLHF. J is TRBJ1-6 and V is TRBV9; D is undetermined. Germline V CDR1 and CDR2: SGDLS, YYNGEE. The V and J ends lost 0 bases and 6 bases respectively, with 7 bases between them. The CDR3 is 14 residues long.

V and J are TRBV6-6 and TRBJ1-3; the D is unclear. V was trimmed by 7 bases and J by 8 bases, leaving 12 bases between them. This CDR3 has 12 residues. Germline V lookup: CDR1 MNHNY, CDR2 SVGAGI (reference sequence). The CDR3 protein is CASIHFGDTIYF. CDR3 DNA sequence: TGTGCCAGCATTCACTTCGGGGACACCATATATTTT.

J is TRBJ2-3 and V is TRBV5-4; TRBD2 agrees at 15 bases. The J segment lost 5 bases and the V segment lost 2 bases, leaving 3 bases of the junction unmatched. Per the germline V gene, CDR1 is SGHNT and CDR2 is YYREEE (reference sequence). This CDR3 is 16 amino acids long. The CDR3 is CASSLGLAGGKDTQYF. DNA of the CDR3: TGTGCCAGCAGCTTAGGACTAGCGGGAGGGAAAGATACGCAGTATTTT.

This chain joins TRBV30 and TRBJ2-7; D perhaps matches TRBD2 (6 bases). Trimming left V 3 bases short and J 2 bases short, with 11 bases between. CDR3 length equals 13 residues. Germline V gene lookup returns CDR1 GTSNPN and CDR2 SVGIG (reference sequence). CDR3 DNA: TGTGCCTGGAGCACGGGAGCTACCTACGAGCAGTACTTC. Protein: CAWSTGATYEQYF.

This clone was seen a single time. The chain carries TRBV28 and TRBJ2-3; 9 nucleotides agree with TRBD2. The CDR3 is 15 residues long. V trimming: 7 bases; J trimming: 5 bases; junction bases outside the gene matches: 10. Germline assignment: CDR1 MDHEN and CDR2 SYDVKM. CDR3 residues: CASIVRGGSLDTQYF. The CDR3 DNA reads TGTGCCAGCATTGTGCGGGGGGGCTCCCTAGATACGCAGTATTTT.